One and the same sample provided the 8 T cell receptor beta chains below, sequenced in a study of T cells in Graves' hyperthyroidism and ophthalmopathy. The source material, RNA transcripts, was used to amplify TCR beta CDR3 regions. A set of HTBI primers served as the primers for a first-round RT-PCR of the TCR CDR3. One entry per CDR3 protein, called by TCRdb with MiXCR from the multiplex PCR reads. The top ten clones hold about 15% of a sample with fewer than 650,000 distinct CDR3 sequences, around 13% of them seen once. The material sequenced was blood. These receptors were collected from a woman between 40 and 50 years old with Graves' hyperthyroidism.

For the CDR3, the DNA is TGTGCCAGCAGTGAATCTAGCGGGAAGGACGAGCAGTACTTC. As protein: CASSESSGKDEQYF. The chain links TRBV6-1 to TRBJ2-7; TRBD2 aligns across 9 bases. V was clipped by 2 bases and J by 5 bases; unmatched bases: 4. This CDR3 has 14 amino acids. Germline CDR1 reads MNHNS; CDR2 reads SASEGT.

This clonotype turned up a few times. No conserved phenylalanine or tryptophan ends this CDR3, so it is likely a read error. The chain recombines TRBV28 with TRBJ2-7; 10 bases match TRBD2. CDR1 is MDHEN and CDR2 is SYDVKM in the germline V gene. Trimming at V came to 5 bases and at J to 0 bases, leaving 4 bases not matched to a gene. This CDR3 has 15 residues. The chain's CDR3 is CASSMTSGFSYEQYL. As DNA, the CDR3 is TGTGCCAGCAGTATGACTAGCGGGTTCTCCTACGAGCAGTACCTC.

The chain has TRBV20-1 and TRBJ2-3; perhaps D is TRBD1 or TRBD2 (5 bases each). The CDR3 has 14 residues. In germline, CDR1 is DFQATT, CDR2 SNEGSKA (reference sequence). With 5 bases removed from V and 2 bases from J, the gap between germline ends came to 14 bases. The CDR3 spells CSAPRGGNTDTQYF. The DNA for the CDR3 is TGCAGTGCTCCACGGGGCGGTAACACAGATACGCAGTATTTT.

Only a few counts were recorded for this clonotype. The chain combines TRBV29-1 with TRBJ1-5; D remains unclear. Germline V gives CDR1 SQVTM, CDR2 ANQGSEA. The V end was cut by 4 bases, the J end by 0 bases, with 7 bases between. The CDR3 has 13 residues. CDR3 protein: CSVVDNSNQPQHF. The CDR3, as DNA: TGCAGCGTTGTAGACAATAGCAATCAGCCCCAGCATTTT.

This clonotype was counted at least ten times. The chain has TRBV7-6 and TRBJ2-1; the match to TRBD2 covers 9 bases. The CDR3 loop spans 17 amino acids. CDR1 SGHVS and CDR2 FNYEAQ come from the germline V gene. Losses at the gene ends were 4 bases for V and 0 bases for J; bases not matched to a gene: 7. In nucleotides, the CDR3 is TGTGCCAGCAGCTCTAGCGGGACTACTAGCTCCTACAATGAGCAGTTCTTC. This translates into CASSSSGTTSSYNEQFF. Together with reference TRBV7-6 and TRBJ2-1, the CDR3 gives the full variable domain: GAGVSQSPRYKVTKRGQDVALRCDPISGHVSLYWYRQALGQGPEFLTYFNYEAQQDKSGLPNDRFSAERPEGSISTLTIQRTEQRDSAMYRCASSSSGTTSSYNEQFFGPGTRLTVL.

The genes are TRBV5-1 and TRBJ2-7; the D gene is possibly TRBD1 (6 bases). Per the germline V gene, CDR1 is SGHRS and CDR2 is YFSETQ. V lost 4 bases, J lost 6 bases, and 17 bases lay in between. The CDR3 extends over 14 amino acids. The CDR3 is CASSPATSGAEQYF. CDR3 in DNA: TGCGCCAGCAGCCCAGCGACATCAGGGGCCGAGCAGTACTTC.

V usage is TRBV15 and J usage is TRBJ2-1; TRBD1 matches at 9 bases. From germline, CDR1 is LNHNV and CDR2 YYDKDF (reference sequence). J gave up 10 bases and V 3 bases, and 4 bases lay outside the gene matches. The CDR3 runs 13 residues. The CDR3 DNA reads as TGTGCCACCAGCAGGGGGACAGGGAGAGAGCAGTTCTTC. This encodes CATSRGTGREQFF.

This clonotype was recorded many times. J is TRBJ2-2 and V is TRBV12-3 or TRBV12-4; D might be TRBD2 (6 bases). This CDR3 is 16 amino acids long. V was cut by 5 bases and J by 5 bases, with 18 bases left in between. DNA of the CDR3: TGTGCCAGCAGTCCTGGAGGGAGTTCGCAAACCGGGGAGCTGTTTTTT. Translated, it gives CASSPGGSSQTGELFF.